The 30 T cell receptor beta chains below all came from one sample that was sequenced in a study of T cell responses to AZD1222 COVID-19 vaccine (dated by TCRdb to about 2021). Libraries were made using the immunoSEQ multiplex PCR assay. What TCRdb holds here is the immuneACCESS table cut down to in-frame rearrangements. Part of the clones is not present; checked against another copy, under half of the missing clones reflect an unresolved V gene, and the others are unexplained. The sample data list 55,000 to 60,000 clones, and approximately 85% of these were observed just once. The leading ten clones occupy approximately 20% of the sample. The sample's time point label is to be understood as: baseline before first vaccination. The treatment or condition label on this specimen signifies: meningococcal conjugate vaccine given as trial control. The sample here was peripheral blood, taken on day 0 of MenACWY control vaccination. These receptors were taken from an adult in good health.

The chain combines TRBV19 with TRBJ1-1, with D maybe TRBD1 (6 bases). CDR1 LNHDA and CDR2 SQIVND come from the germline V gene (reference sequence). CDR3 length equals 15 residues. The V end was cut by 3 bases, the J end by 3 bases, with 14 bases between. The CDR3 coding sequence is TGTGCCAGTAGTATCCCGACAGGCAGATACACTGAAGCTTTCTTT. Protein: CASSIPTGRYTEAFF.

This clone appeared once. This sequence joins TRBV30 and TRBJ2-7; 10 positions match TRBD1. Trimming removed 2 bases from V and 7 bases from J; junction bases left unmatched: 14. Looked up from germline, CDR1 is GTSNPN and CDR2 is SVGIG (reference sequence). The CDR3 is 16 residues long. CDR3 sequence (DNA): TGTGCCTGGAGTAGGTCAATCCGTGGACAGGGGGTTGAGCAGTACTTC. Translating it yields CAWSRSIRGQGVEQYF.

The CDR3 DNA follows: TGTGCCAGCAGCTTCGGGACGACCCCGGGAGACCAGTACTTC. This translates into CASSFGTTPGDQYF. This chain connects TRBV7-2 to TRBJ2-5, with D possibly TRBD2 on 6 matching bases. Germline V gives CDR1 SGHTA, CDR2 FQGNSA. V was cut by 3 bases and J by 10 bases, with 18 bases left in between. The CDR3 loop spans 14 amino acids.

The DNA for the CDR3 is TGTGCCAGCAGCGAGACAGGGTACGAGCAGTACTTC. As protein: CASSETGYEQYF. The V and J genes are TRBV5-4 and TRBJ2-7, with TRBD1 matching over 7 bases. The CDR3 is 12 amino acids. The germline CDR1 and CDR2 sequences are SGHNT and YYREEE (reference sequence). V shed 4 bases, J shed 4 bases, and the junction held 2 bases outside the gene matches.

Written as DNA, the CDR3 is TGTGCCAGCAGTCAGCGAGGGGACGAGCAGTACTTC. Amino acid sequence: CASSQRGDEQYF. The rearrangement uses TRBV6-5 and TRBJ2-7, with D perhaps TRBD1 or TRBD2 (5 bases each). The CDR3 contains 12 residues. V lost 5 bases to trimming and J lost 5 bases, with 10 bases between them. Germline CDR1 reads MNHEY; CDR2 reads SVGAGI.

The chain carries TRBV18 and TRBJ2-5, with D uncertain. V was clipped by 3 bases and J by 5 bases, with 16 bases between them. The CDR3 runs 15 residues. The V gene's germline CDR1 is KGHSH and CDR2 LQKENI. The CDR3 reads CASSPAVLRGETQYF. CDR3 sequence (DNA): TGTGCCAGCTCACCGGCGGTATTGCGTGGGGAGACCCAGTACTTC.

This clone was counted a few times. CDR3: CASSSWTSGGPETQYF. The CDR3 DNA is TGTGCCAGCAGCTCCTGGACTAGCGGGGGGCCGGAGACCCAGTACTTC. The chain uses TRBV7-9 and TRBJ2-5; TRBD2 aligns across 14 bases. V dropped 4 bases and J dropped 5; count of bases not matched to a gene: 6. The length of the CDR3 is 16 residues. The germline CDR1 and CDR2 sequences are SEHNR and FQNEAQ (reference sequence).

The chain is built from TRBV28 and TRBJ2-6, with a weak D call TRBD2 (5 bases). The V gene's germline CDR1 is MDHEN and CDR2 SYDVKM. The CDR3 length is 15 residues. V was clipped by 6 bases and J by 0 bases, with 9 bases between them. For the CDR3, the DNA is TGTGCCAGCAGGGCGGGTACCTCTGGGGCCAACGTCCTGACTTTC. It specifies CASRAGTSGANVLTF.

The V and J genes are TRBV7-2 and TRBJ2-1; D is perhaps TRBD2 (5 bases). Germline CDR1 SGHTA, CDR2 FQGNSA. The V end was cut by 5 bases, the J end by 5 bases, with 16 bases between. The CDR3 consists of 15 residues. The CDR3 coding sequence is TGTGCCAGCAGCGGACTGGCAGGCTGGAACAATGAGCAGTTCTTC. Residues: CASSGLAGWNNEQFF.

This chain joins TRBV7-8 and TRBJ2-7; 9 bases line up with TRBD2. Trimming at V came to 1 base and at J to 5 bases, leaving 12 bases not matched to a gene. Germline lookup yields CDR1 SGHVS and CDR2 FQNEAQ. The CDR3 is made up of 17 amino acids. CDR3 nucleotides: TGTGCCAGCAGCTTAGGTCGGTTTAGCGGGAGTCTAGACGAGCAGTACTTC. This gives the protein CASSLGRFSGSLDEQYF.

The CDR3 protein is CSVGRGPTESTEAFF. The CDR3 DNA reads TGCAGCGTCGGGAGGGGTCCTACGGAGAGCACTGAAGCTTTCTTT. The genes are TRBV29-1 and TRBJ1-1; possibly TRBD1 for D (5 bases). This CDR3 is 15 amino acids long. Germline V lookup: CDR1 SQVTM, CDR2 ANQGSEA. The ends were cut back, 6 bases at V and 4 bases at J, with 21 bases in the middle.

J is TRBJ2-7 and V is TRBV9; TRBD2 is a possible D gene (5 bases). V lost 9 bases, J lost 5 bases, and 12 bases lay in between. CDR3 size: 11 residues. CDR1 and CDR2 from the germline V gene are SGDLS and YYNGEE. CDR3: CATTEADEQYF. CDR3 DNA sequence: TGTGCCACTACGGAGGCCGACGAGCAGTACTTC. Based on the CDR3 plus reference TRBV9 and TRBJ2-7, the full variable domain is DSGVTQTPKHLITATGQRVTLRCSPRSGDLSVYWYQQSLDQGLQFLIQYYNGEERAKGNILERFSAQQFPDLHSELNLSSLELGDSALYFCATTEADEQYFGPGTRLTVT.

V gene TRBV5-8 combines with J gene TRBJ2-5, with TRBD2 matching over 16 bases. The CDR3 is 16 residues long. J was trimmed by 2 bases and V by 3 bases; bases with no gene match: 1. Looked up from germline, CDR1 is SGHTS and CDR2 is YDEGEE. CDR3: CASSWGLAGGQETQYF. The DNA of the CDR3 is TGTGCCAGCAGCTGGGGACTAGCGGGAGGGCAAGAGACCCAGTACTTC.

The chain combines TRBV19 with TRBJ1-5; TRBD1 aligns across 10 bases. V lost 4 bases, J lost 0 bases, and 6 bases stayed unmatched. The length of the CDR3 is 17 residues. Germline CDR1 is LNHDA and CDR2 is SQIVND (reference sequence). The CDR3 DNA follows: TGTGCCAGTAGTACCTGGACAGGGGGGAATAGCAATCAGCCCCAGCATTTT. Protein: CASSTWTGGNSNQPQHF.

In its sample, this clone was seen a few times. V and J are TRBV2 and TRBJ2-1; 11 bases fit TRBD2. The ends lost 6 bases at V and 9 bases at J; junction bases unmatched: 10. The CDR3 runs 15 residues. CDR1 and CDR2 from the germline V gene are SNHLY and FYNNEI. In DNA, the CDR3 is TGTGCCAGCAGGAAACTAGCGGGAGTATCTAGTGAGCAGTTCTTC. The encoded protein is CASRKLAGVSSEQFF. Combining the CDR3 with reference TRBV2 and TRBJ2-1 gives the whole variable domain EPEVTQTPSHQVTQMGQEVILRCVPISNHLYFYWYRQILGQKVEFLVSFYNNEISEKSEIFDDQFSVERPDGSNFTLKIRSTKLEDSAMYFCASRKLAGVSSEQFFGPGTRLTVL.

V is TRBV5-1 and J is TRBJ1-2; possibly TRBD1 for D (5 bases). The CDR3 extends over 13 amino acids. V was cut by 4 bases and J by 2 bases, with 9 bases left in between. Per germline, CDR1 SGHRS and CDR2 YFSETQ. CDR3 DNA sequence: TGCGCCAGCAGCCCCCGGGACAACTATGGCTACACCTTC. This encodes CASSPRDNYGYTF.

This clone turned up a few times. V gene TRBV2 combines with J gene TRBJ2-4; D not certain. The CDR3 extends over 14 amino acids. Germline V gene sequence: CDR1 SNHLY, CDR2 FYNNEI. Trimming took 7 bases from V and 0 from J, leaving 10 bases between them. The DNA for the CDR3 is TGTGCCAGCATGCCGACGGTAGCCAAAAACATTCAGTACTTC. Residues: CASMPTVAKNIQYF.

The V and J genes are TRBV7-2 and TRBJ2-1; tentative D call: TRBD2 (5 bases). The V end was cut by 1 base, the J end by 7 bases, with 14 bases between. Per the germline V gene, CDR1 is SGHTA and CDR2 is FQGNSA. The CDR3 is made up of 15 amino acids. The CDR3 reads CASSLGPSWGNEQFF. CDR3 nucleotide sequence: TGTGCCAGCAGCTTAGGCCCTAGCTGGGGTAATGAGCAGTTCTTC.

The chain has TRBV11-3 and TRBJ1-2, with 7 bases aligning to TRBD1. Trimming at V came to 3 bases and at J to 4 bases, leaving 11 bases not matched to a gene. There are 16 residues in the CDR3. Germline V CDR1 and CDR2: SGHNT, YENEEA. The CDR3: CASSFTSTGPSYGYTF. In DNA form, the CDR3 reads TGTGCCAGCAGCTTTACTTCGACAGGGCCCTCCTATGGCTACACCTTC.

V usage is TRBV19 and J usage is TRBJ1-6; D gene ambiguous. The V gene lost 4 bases and the J gene lost 2 bases, with 9 bases spanning the gap. The CDR3 totals 15 residues. Germline CDR1 LNHDA, CDR2 SQIVND (reference sequence). Here the CDR3 DNA reads TGTGCCAGTAGTACCTGGCAGGCCTATAATTCACCCCTCCACTTT. It encodes CASSTWQAYNSPLHF.

The rearrangement joins TRBV7-8 to TRBJ2-7, with 11 bases that match TRBD1. Trimming removed 1 base from V and 3 bases from J; junction bases left unmatched: 5. This CDR3 comprises 16 residues. Germline V lookup: CDR1 SGHVS, CDR2 FQNEAQ. The CDR3 nucleotides read TGTGCCAGCAGCTTAGGGGTGGGGACAGGGGGCTACGAGCAGTACTTC. It codes for CASSLGVGTGGYEQYF.

The chain uses TRBV11-2 and TRBJ2-3, with D perhaps TRBD2 (6 bases). The CDR3 contains 15 residues. Per the germline V gene, CDR1 is SGHAT and CDR2 is FQNNGV. V shed 5 bases and J shed 2 bases, with 14 bases lying between them. The CDR3 nucleotides are TGTGCCAGCAGCGCGGACTACCTTAACACAGATACGCAGTATTTT. This translates into CASSADYLNTDTQYF.

J is TRBJ2-7 and V is TRBV10-1; D gene ambiguous. The CDR3 sequence is 10 residues long. Germline CDR1 reads WNHNN; CDR2 reads SYGVQD (reference sequence). Deletions cut 2 bases from V and 6 bases from J, with 2 bases between. CDR3 sequence (DNA): TGCGCCAGCAGTGAGGGCGAGCAGTACTTC. Encoded protein: CASSEGEQYF.

The V call is TRBV5-1, the J call TRBJ1-6; maybe TRBD1 (5 bases). Trimming removed 4 bases from V and 0 bases from J, with 8 bases in between. The germline V gene encodes CDR1 SGHRS and CDR2 YFSETQ. The CDR3 has 15 residues. The CDR3 protein is CASSPGHSYNSPLHF. The CDR3 coding sequence is TGCGCCAGCAGCCCAGGGCACTCCTATAATTCACCCCTCCACTTT.

The chain combines TRBV7-3 with TRBJ2-1; 7 positions agree with TRBD2. The CDR3 is 15 residues long. In germline, CDR1 is SGHTA, CDR2 FQGTGA. V lost 2 bases to trimming and J lost 4 bases; unmatched junction nucleotides: 5. CDR3 DNA: TGTGCCAGCAGCTTAGGGGCTAGCGGTTACAATGAGCAGTTCTTC. The encoded protein is CASSLGASGYNEQFF.

The V call is TRBV5-5, the J call TRBJ2-1; 13 bases line up with TRBD2. Per germline, CDR1 SGHKS and CDR2 YYEKEE (reference sequence). The J segment lost 9 bases and the V segment lost 3 bases, leaving 9 bases of the junction unmatched. The CDR3 totals 16 residues. The CDR3 DNA is TGTGCCAGCAGCTCTCAACTAGCGGGAGGGGTCAGTGAGCAGTTCTTC. Its translation is CASSSQLAGGVSEQFF.

This clone has a single count. The chain couples TRBV30 to TRBJ1-3; D not resolved. V gave up 5 bases and J gave up 2 bases, with 16 bases separating them. Germline V CDR1 and CDR2: GTSNPN, SVGIG (reference sequence). This CDR3 is built from 15 residues. The CDR3 region is CAWGQPGGTGNTIYF. CDR3 nucleotides: TGTGCCTGGGGTCAACCCGGAGGAACTGGAAACACCATATATTTT.

This clone has just a few counts. The chain uses TRBV27 and TRBJ1-2, with 8 bases fitting TRBD1. With V trimmed by 5 bases and J by 2 bases, 4 bases remained unmatched. The germline V gene has CDR1 MNHEY and CDR2 SMNVEV (reference sequence). The CDR3 has 14 amino acids. The CDR3 nucleotides read TGTGCCAGCAGTCCTCGGACAGGGAACTATGGCTACACCTTC. Translated: CASSPRTGNYGYTF.

The chain carries TRBV28 and TRBJ1-5; no clear D gene. V dropped 4 bases and J dropped 5 bases, with 12 bases sitting between them. The CDR3 is 14 amino acids. CDR1 is MDHEN and CDR2 is SYDVKM in the germline V gene. CDR3 loop: CASSWQHGDQPQHF. The DNA of the CDR3 is TGTGCCAGCAGTTGGCAGCACGGGGATCAGCCCCAGCATTTT.

The CDR3 here is CASSYSSQGATEAFF. Written as DNA, the CDR3 is TGTGCCAGCAGTTACTCGAGTCAGGGGGCCACTGAAGCTTTCTTT. V usage is TRBV6-5 and J usage is TRBJ1-1; TRBD1 matches 8 bases. CDR1 is MNHEY, CDR2 SVGAGI, per germline. Trimming took 0 bases from V and 4 from J; bases not matched to a gene: 4. There are 15 residues in the CDR3.